The rows below give T cell receptor beta chains drawn from one sample of a study of beta chain features in type 1 diabetes. The repertoire was sequenced with immunoSEQ multiplex PCR; TCRdb's copy has only in-frame clones and lacks some. This table holds 850,000 to 900,000 clones, roughly 15% found once. The sequenced sample was naive CD4+ T cells from blood. Receptors originate from a woman aged 18-29 years in good health. CDR3s include the opening cysteine and the closing phenylalanine or tryptophan. Fields, in order: CDR3 DNA, CDR3 protein, D gene, clone size, V gene, J gene. A D gene is named only where the DNA matches it firmly. Only part of the rows carry a size: once, few, many, or a class if the clone is expanded.

CDR3nt: TGTGCCAGCAACCCTTCCCGACGGGGCGGATGGAATGAGCAGTTCTTC; CDR3aa: CASNPSRRGGWNEQFF; d_gene: .; abundance: .; v_gene: TRBV28; j_gene: TRBJ2-1
CDR3nt: TGTGCCAGCAGTTTGGGGGACACCATATATTTT; CDR3aa: CASSLGDTIYF; d_gene: .; abundance: .; v_gene: TRBV6-5; j_gene: TRBJ1-3
CDR3nt: TGTGCCAGCTCACCACCTCGGCGGAACTCTGGGGCCAACGTCCTGACTTTC; CDR3aa: CASSPPRRNSGANVLTF; d_gene: .; abundance: .; v_gene: TRBV18; j_gene: TRBJ2-6
CDR3nt: TGTGCCAGCAGCTTAGCTTCGGGCAGGGGCCGGACCCAGTACTTC; CDR3aa: CASSLASGRGRTQYF; d_gene: .; abundance: .; v_gene: TRBV7-2; j_gene: TRBJ2-5
CDR3nt: TGTGCCAGCTCACCACTTCCTGAGAACACCGGGGAGCTGTTTTTT; CDR3aa: CASSPLPENTGELFF; d_gene: .; abundance: .; v_gene: TRBV18; j_gene: TRBJ2-2
CDR3nt: TGTGCCAGCAGCGTCGCCGGGACAGCGAACAATGAGCAGTTCTTC; CDR3aa: CASSVAGTANNEQFF; d_gene: TRBD1; abundance: few; v_gene: TRBV7-2; j_gene: TRBJ2-1
CDR3nt: TGTGCCAGCAGCTACCAGGGGGCAGGGTACAATGAGCAGTTCTTC; CDR3aa: CASSYQGAGYNEQFF; d_gene: TRBD1; abundance: few; v_gene: TRBV5-4; j_gene: TRBJ2-1
CDR3nt: TGTGCCATCAGTGAGGACCGAACCTCCTCCGAGCAGTACTTC; CDR3aa: CAISEDRTSSEQYF; d_gene: .; abundance: few; v_gene: TRBV10-3; j_gene: TRBJ2-7
CDR3nt: TGTGCCAGCAGCTCCTCAACGGATACGCAGTATTTT; CDR3aa: CASSSSTDTQYF; d_gene: .; abundance: .; v_gene: TRBV7-9; j_gene: TRBJ2-3
CDR3nt: TGTGCCACCAGCAGAGATAGCCGGGACAACTATGGCTACACCTTC; CDR3aa: CATSRDSRDNYGYTF; d_gene: .; abundance: few; v_gene: TRBV15; j_gene: TRBJ1-2
CDR3nt: TGTGCCAGCAGTTACTCCTCGGGGGAGACCTACGAGCAGTACTTC; CDR3aa: CASSYSSGETYEQYF; d_gene: .; abundance: .; v_gene: TRBV6-5; j_gene: TRBJ2-7
CDR3nt: TGTGCCAGCAGCTTCCCTTTTGGGGCTGAGCAGTTCTTC; CDR3aa: CASSFPFGAEQFF; d_gene: .; abundance: .; v_gene: TRBV28; j_gene: TRBJ2-1
CDR3nt: TGTGCCAGCAAAGACACTATTAGCAATCAGCCCCAGCATTTT; CDR3aa: CASKDTISNQPQHF; d_gene: .; abundance: few; v_gene: TRBV19; j_gene: TRBJ1-5
CDR3nt: TGTGCCAGCAGTGTGGGTAACATTCAGTACTTC; CDR3aa: CASSVGNIQYF; d_gene: .; abundance: .; v_gene: TRBV2; j_gene: TRBJ2-4
CDR3nt: TGTGCCAGCAGTAGTCGCGAGCAGTACTTC; CDR3aa: CASSSREQYF; d_gene: .; abundance: few; v_gene: TRBV2; j_gene: TRBJ2-7
CDR3nt: TGTGCCAGCAGCTTAGTAAGGAGGACCCGACAGGGCGGCTATGGCTACACCTTC; CDR3aa: CASSLVRRTRQGGYGYTF; d_gene: TRBD1; abundance: .; v_gene: TRBV7-8; j_gene: TRBJ1-2
CDR3nt: TGTGCCAGTAGGGGACTCCCAGAGTATGGCTACACCTTC; CDR3aa: CASRGLPEYGYTF; d_gene: .; abundance: .; v_gene: TRBV19; j_gene: TRBJ1-2
CDR3nt: TGTGCCACCAGCAGAGATAATGCGGAGACCCAGTACTTC; CDR3aa: CATSRDNAETQYF; d_gene: .; abundance: few; v_gene: TRBV15; j_gene: TRBJ2-5
CDR3nt: TGTGCCAGCAGAGCGACTAGCGCGCAGTTCTTC; CDR3aa: CASRATSAQFF; d_gene: TRBD2; abundance: few; v_gene: TRBV6-1; j_gene: TRBJ2-1